The present TCR beta chain was sequenced within a study of T cell changes during pregnancy in multiple sclerosis. Method: immunoSEQ multiplex PCR; TCRdb's copy keeps in-frame clones and lacks some. The sample consists of roughly 28,000 clones, about 92% of them appearing once. The sequencing here drew on CD8+ T cells from peripheral blood mononuclear cells, taken before pregnancy. The receptor's source is a female donor with multiple sclerosis, enrolled in a pregnancy study.

CDR3 coding DNA: TGTGCCAGCAGCCCCCCTAGCGGGGGGCAGGAGACCCAGTACTTC. Translated: CASSPPSGGQETQYF. This chain connects TRBV6-5 to TRBJ2-5; 11 bases are shared with TRBD2. Trimming removed 6 bases from V and 5 bases from J; junction bases left unmatched: 8. CDR1 is MNHEY and CDR2 is SVGAGI in the germline V gene. The CDR3 has 15 residues.